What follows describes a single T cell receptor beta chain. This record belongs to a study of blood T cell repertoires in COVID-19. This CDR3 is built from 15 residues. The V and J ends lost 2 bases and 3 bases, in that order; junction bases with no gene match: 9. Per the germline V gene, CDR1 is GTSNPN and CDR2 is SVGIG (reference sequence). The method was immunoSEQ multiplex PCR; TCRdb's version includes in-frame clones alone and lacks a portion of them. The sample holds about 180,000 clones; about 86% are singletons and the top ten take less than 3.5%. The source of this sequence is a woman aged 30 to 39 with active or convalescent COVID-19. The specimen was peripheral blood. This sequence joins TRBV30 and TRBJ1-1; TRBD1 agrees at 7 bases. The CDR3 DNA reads TGTGCCTGGAGTTACAGGGGAAGTAGGGACACTGAAGCTTTCTTT. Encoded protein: CAWSYRGSRDTEAFF.